This T cell receptor beta chain stems from a study of identical twins. TCRdb re-derived calls from the 5' RACE reads in MiXCR, one entry per CDR3 protein. In the table there are approximately 530,000 distinct CDR3 sequences, 20% to 25% of which are singletons. Trimming pared 3 bases from V and 2 bases from J, leaving 10 bases between. This CDR3 comprises 14 residues. Germline CDR1 reads LGHDT; CDR2 reads YNNKEL (reference sequence). Study findings and constraints: Researchers reported excess low generation probability among twin-shared out-of-frame alpha sequences.

This clonotype was picked up a small number of times. Its matching antigen is unknown. These same records also appear under a second study, on yellow fever vaccine responses in identical twins.

Sequencing was performed on CD4+ T cells sorted from blood. The TCR was taken from a woman aged 18-29 years in good health. This sequence joins TRBV3-1 and TRBJ1-1, with D perhaps matching TRBD1 (6 bases). The CDR3 spells CASSHRGVNTEAFF. CDR3 sequence (DNA): TGTGCCAGCAGCCACAGGGGTGTCAACACTGAAGCTTTCTTT. The full variable domain, its missing parts supplied by reference TRBV3-1 and TRBJ1-1, is DTAVSQTPKYLVTQMGNDKSIKCEQNLGHDTMYWYKQDSKKFLKIMFSYNNKELIINETVPNRFSPKSPDKAHLNLHINSLELGDSAVYFCASSHRGVNTEAFFGQGTRLTVV.